The 28 T cell receptor beta chains below all came from one sample that was sequenced in a study of early T cells in non-severe SARS-CoV-2 infection. TCRdb reprocessed the 5' RACE reads via MiXCR and lists one record per CDR3 protein. The sample lists about 48,000 distinct CDR3 sequences; less than 15% were seen once. Sequencing input: whole blood. The receptors originated from an adult who was a healthcare worker with PCR-confirmed SARS-CoV-2 infection or an uninfected control (not recorded which).

Many counts were recorded for this clonotype. V gene TRBV29-1 combines with J gene TRBJ2-5; 7 bases line up with TRBD1. With 6 bases clipped from V and 5 bases from J, the junction kept 12 bases outside the gene matches. The V gene's germline CDR1 is SQVTM and CDR2 ANQGSEA. The CDR3 contains 14 residues. In DNA form, the CDR3 reads TGCAGCGTCCTAAGGGGACAGCATTCCGAGACCCAGTACTTC. This translates into CSVLRGQHSETQYF.

The J gene is TRBJ2-7, the V gene TRBV5-1; the match to TRBD1 covers 11 bases. The CDR3 is made up of 13 amino acids. V shed 4 bases and J 5 bases; nucleotides not matched to a gene: 2. Germline CDR1 SGHRS, CDR2 YFSETQ. CDR3: CASSRDRGDEQYF. DNA of the CDR3: TGCGCCAGCAGCCGGGACAGGGGGGACGAGCAGTACTTC.

This clonotype was found many times. The V gene is TRBV7-3, the J gene TRBJ1-2; possibly TRBD1 for D (5 bases). V was pared by 5 bases and J by 8 bases, with 15 bases between. The CDR3 has 13 residues. Germline-derived CDR1 and CDR2 are SGHTA and FQGTGA. CDR3 amino acids: CASSKTGAGGYTF. The DNA for the CDR3 is TGTGCCAGCAGCAAAACAGGTGCCGGCGGCTACACCTTC.

This clonotype was counted at least ten times. V is TRBV3-1 and J is TRBJ2-7; D uncertain. Germline V gene sequence: CDR1 LGHDT, CDR2 YNNKEL (reference sequence). There are 14 residues in the CDR3. The V end was cut by 3 bases, the J end by 0 bases, with 9 bases between. CDR3 residues: CASSHGGSSYEQYF. CDR3 sequence (DNA): TGTGCCAGCAGCCATGGCGGAAGCTCCTACGAGCAGTACTTC.

This clonotype was found many times. This chain joins TRBV7-8 and TRBJ2-7, with D unresolved. The ends were cut back, 3 bases at V and 0 bases at J, with 12 bases in the middle. This CDR3 contains 15 residues. The germline CDR1 and CDR2 sequences are SGHVS and FQNEAQ. The CDR3 protein is CASSFFAGPSYEQYF. The CDR3 DNA follows: TGTGCCAGCAGCTTTTTCGCAGGACCCTCCTACGAGCAGTACTTC.

This chain uses TRBV6-5 with TRBJ2-3; 7 bases fit TRBD2. V shed 7 bases and J 6 bases; nucleotides not matched to a gene: 4. The CDR3 spans 12 residues. CDR1 is MNHEY, CDR2 SVGAGI, per germline. CDR3 coding DNA: TGTGCCAGCACCCGAGCGGGGGATACGCAGTATTTT. Its translation is CASTRAGDTQYF.

The count of this clonotype is one. The chain recombines TRBV28 with TRBJ1-1, with D possibly being TRBD1 (5 bases). Trimming stripped 6 bases from V and 1 base from J, with 15 bases between. The germline gives CDR1 MDHEN, CDR2 SYDVKM. The CDR3 loop spans 15 amino acids. The CDR3 DNA follows: TGTGCCAGCAGGGGGGGGGATTTCCAGAACACTGAAGCTTTCTTT. It encodes CASRGGDFQNTEAFF.

A few counts support this clonotype. DNA for the CDR3: TGTGCCAGCAGTTACGGGCGCGGCCCGAATACAGATACGCAGTATTTT. It codes for CASSYGRGPNTDTQYF. The rearrangement joins TRBV6-5 to TRBJ2-3; D ambiguous. The V end was cut by 2 bases, the J end by 3 bases, with 15 bases between. Per germline, CDR1 MNHEY and CDR2 SVGAGI. The CDR3 extends over 16 amino acids.

The chain has TRBV4-2 and TRBJ1-6, with 9 bases that match TRBD1. The trim removed 0 bases at V and 14 bases at J, leaving 8 bases unmatched. The germline V gene has CDR1 LGHNA and CDR2 YNFKEQ. The CDR3 has 15 amino acids. The CDR3 reads CASSQEDRGLFTLHF. CDR3 nucleotides: TGTGCCAGCAGCCAAGAAGACAGGGGGTTGTTCACCCTCCACTTT.

J is TRBJ2-1 and V is TRBV7-6; possibly TRBD2 for D (6 bases). The CDR3 has 12 amino acids. With 0 bases removed from V and 10 bases from J, the gap between germline ends came to 7 bases. Germline-derived CDR1 and CDR2 are SGHVS and FNYEAQ. The CDR3 DNA sequence: TGTGCCAGCAGCTTAGCGGAGGGGGAGCAGTTCTTC. It encodes CASSLAEGEQFF.

There are many counts of this clonotype. The chain uses TRBV20-1 and TRBJ2-3; 12 nucleotides match TRBD2. CDR3 size: 20 residues. V trimming: 7 bases; J trimming: 0 bases; junction bases outside the gene matches: 20. Germline V lookup: CDR1 DFQATT, CDR2 SNEGSKA (reference sequence). The CDR3, as DNA: TGCAGTGTTCCCGGTCTAGGATCGACTAGCGGGGGACTTAGCACAGATACGCAGTATTTT. The encoded protein is CSVPGLGSTSGGLSTDTQYF.

This clonotype was picked up many times. The J gene is TRBJ2-7, the V gene TRBV5-1; 11 bases align to TRBD2. There are 16 residues in the CDR3. With V trimmed by 3 bases and J by 5 bases, 10 bases remained unmatched. From germline, CDR1 is SGHRS and CDR2 YFSETQ. The CDR3 region is CASSSLTSGSFNEQYF. In DNA, the CDR3 is TGCGCCAGCAGCTCCTTAACTAGCGGGAGTTTCAACGAGCAGTACTTC.

V is TRBV15 and J is TRBJ1-4; D is ambiguous. Trimming cost V 1 base and J 0 bases, with 9 bases left between them. In germline, CDR1 is LNHNV, CDR2 YYDKDF (reference sequence). This CDR3 has 16 amino acids. The CDR3, as DNA: TGTGCCACCAGCAGAGTAAAGGGCGCAACTAATGAAAAACTGTTTTTT. As protein: CATSRVKGATNEKLFF. Looking up the rest from reference TRBV15 and TRBJ1-4 gives the full variable domain: DAMVIQNPRYQVTQFGKPVTLSCSQTLNHNVMYWYQQKSSQAPKLLFHYYDKDFNNEADTPDNFQSRRPNTSFCFLDIRSPGLGDTAMYLCATSRVKGATNEKLFFGSGTQLSVL.

The genes are TRBV5-1 and TRBJ2-1, with 13 bases fitting TRBD2. The CDR3 is 19 amino acids. The V segment lost 2 bases and the J segment 4 bases; nucleotides outside the gene matches: 12. Germline V gives CDR1 SGHRS, CDR2 YFSETQ. The CDR3 DNA reads as TGCGCCAGCAGCTTAGGACGGGCCTGGACTAGCGGGAGTTACAATGAGCAGTTCTTC. Amino acids: CASSLGRAWTSGSYNEQFF. Full variable domain (missing parts from reference TRBV5-1 and TRBJ2-1): KAGVTQTPRYLIKTRGQQVTLSCSPISGHRSVSWYQQTPGQGLQFLFEYFSETQRNKGNFPGRFSGRQFSNSRSEMNVSTLELGDSALYLCASSLGRAWTSGSYNEQFFGPGTRLTVL.

In DNA form, the CDR3 reads TGTGCCAGCAGCCTATCGGGCCTAGGGGGTTCACCCCTCCACTTT. Residues: CASSLSGLGGSPLHF. This chain links TRBV14 with TRBJ1-6; possibly TRBD1 for D (6 bases). CDR1 is SGHDN and CDR2 is FVKESK in the germline V gene. V shed 4 bases and J shed 9 bases, with 16 bases lying between them. CDR3 size: 15 residues.

The chain couples TRBV5-6 to TRBJ1-2; D unclear. Germline assignment: CDR1 SGHDT and CDR2 YYEEEE. Trimming took 0 bases from V and 4 from J, leaving 4 bases between them. This CDR3 is 12 amino acids long. The CDR3 here is CASSLDSYGYTF. CDR3 in DNA: TGTGCCAGCAGCTTGGACAGCTATGGCTACACCTTC.

This clonotype was found many times. CDR3 DNA: TGTGCCAGTAGACCCCAACCCCAGACATACAATGAGCAGTTCTTC. Translating gives CASRPQPQTYNEQFF. V is TRBV19 and J is TRBJ2-1; D is ambiguous. V lost 6 bases, J lost 4 bases, and 16 bases lay in between. Germline CDR1 and CDR2: LNHDA and SQIVND (reference sequence). CDR3 size: 15 residues.

The table lists this clonotype with many counts. The gene calls are TRBV3-1 and TRBJ2-3, with D uncertain. With 5 bases removed from V and 4 bases from J, the gap between germline ends came to 19 bases. Germline lookup yields CDR1 LGHDT and CDR2 YNNKEL (reference sequence). The length of the CDR3 is 16 residues. The CDR3 DNA is TGTGCCAGCAGCTTCCGGACCAGAAGTCCGCCAGATACGCAGTATTTT. Its translation is CASSFRTRSPPDTQYF.

This clonotype was seen a handful of times. The rearrangement uses TRBV27 and TRBJ2-7, with 9 positions matching TRBD1. Trimming cost V 1 base and J 6 bases; bases outside gene matches: 16. In germline, CDR1 is MNHEY, CDR2 SMNVEV (reference sequence). The CDR3 loop spans 18 amino acids. The CDR3 protein is CASSLFWAAGTGIIEQYF. CDR3 bases: TGTGCCAGCAGTTTATTTTGGGCTGCCGGGACAGGGATAATCGAGCAGTACTTC.

This clonotype was seen a few times. The chain recombines TRBV9 with TRBJ1-1; D is possibly TRBD1 (6 bases). The V end lost 2 bases, the J end lost 5 bases, and 10 bases lay between the germline ends. The CDR3 consists of 13 residues. Germline CDR1 and CDR2: SGDLS and YYNGEE. The CDR3 region is CASSVTGKTEAFF. CDR3 DNA sequence: TGTGCCAGCAGCGTTACAGGGAAGACTGAAGCTTTCTTT.

A few counts support this clonotype. This chain connects TRBV11-2 to TRBJ2-7; D ambiguous. Germline values: CDR1 SGHAT, CDR2 FQNNGV. The V gene lost 1 base and the J gene lost 3 bases, with 10 bases spanning the gap. This CDR3 has 14 amino acids. CDR3: CASSLVLRDYEQYF. As DNA, the CDR3 is TGTGCCAGCAGCTTAGTTCTACGAGACTACGAGCAGTACTTC.

As regards this clonotype: The junction does not match germline at one end; this may be a read error. The rearrangement joins TRBV7-2 to TRBJ2-7; TRBD2 aligns across 8 bases. This CDR3 has 11 residues. Germline CDR1 and CDR2: SGHTA and FQGNSA. The CDR3 loop reads CASSLAGEQYF. As DNA, the CDR3 is TGTGCCAGCAGCCTAGCGGGCGAGCAGTACTTC. The full variable domain, its missing parts supplied by reference TRBV7-2 and TRBJ2-7, is GAGVSQSPSNKVTEKGKDVELRCDPISGHTALYWYRQSLGQGLEFLIYFQGNSAPDKSGLPSDRFSAERTGGSVSTLTIQRTQQEDSAVYLCASSLAGEQYFGPGTRLTVT.

The chain joins TRBV6-5 to TRBJ2-2; D might be TRBD2 (6 bases). The CDR3 has 16 amino acids. Germline values: CDR1 MNHEY, CDR2 SVGAGI. V lost 0 bases to trimming and J lost 0 bases, with 8 bases between them. The CDR3 region has the DNA TGTGCCAGCAGTTACTCCGGGGGACCGAACACCGGGGAGCTGTTTTTT. It codes for CASSYSGGPNTGELFF.

The chain combines TRBV4-1 with TRBJ2-5; D is perhaps TRBD1 or TRBD2 (5 bases each). V was pared by 4 bases and J by 1 base, with 13 bases between. The germline V gene has CDR1 MGHRA and CDR2 YSYEKL. The CDR3 contains 15 residues. CDR3 in amino acids: CASSPENGGQETQYF. In nucleotides, the CDR3 is TGCGCCAGCAGCCCCGAAAATGGGGGCCAAGAGACCCAGTACTTC.

This clonotype was seen repeatedly, ten times or more. This chain uses TRBV6-2 or TRBV6-3 with TRBJ2-1; 14 bases are a match to TRBD2. The junction had 7 bases not matched to a gene; V was cut back by 2 bases and J by 7 bases. Germline V gives CDR1 MNHEY, CDR2 SVGEGT. The CDR3 length is 17 residues. CDR3 sequence reads: CASSYRPGLAGANEQFF. CDR3 coding DNA: TGTGCCAGCAGTTACCGACCGGGACTAGCGGGGGCTAATGAGCAGTTCTTC.

In this sample, this clonotype turned up many times. The gene calls are TRBV7-2 and TRBJ2-3, with a possible D match to TRBD1 (5 bases). There are 13 residues in the CDR3. Germline CDR1 and CDR2: SGHTA and FQGNSA. V lost 0 bases to trimming and J lost 6 bases, with 7 bases between them. The CDR3: CASSLASGDTQYF. The CDR3 DNA reads TGTGCCAGCAGCTTAGCGTCAGGGGATACGCAGTATTTT.

This clonotype came up many times. The gene calls are TRBV6-5 and TRBJ1-2, with D perhaps TRBD1 (6 bases). CDR3 length equals 14 residues. CDR1 is MNHEY and CDR2 is SVGAGI in the germline V gene. V was shortened by 2 bases and J by 4 bases, with 11 bases between the two germline ends. The CDR3: CASSYMDRTYGYTF. CDR3 sequence (DNA): TGTGCCAGCAGTTACATGGACAGAACCTATGGCTACACCTTC.

This clonotype was counted a few times. The chain joins TRBV20-1 to TRBJ2-1, with 11 bases matching TRBD2. The germline V gene encodes CDR1 DFQATT and CDR2 SNEGSKA (reference sequence). The CDR3 spans 15 residues. J was trimmed by 7 bases and V by 4 bases; bases with no gene match: 9. The CDR3 DNA follows: TGCAGTGCTAACTTAGCGGGGGGGCCCTGGAATGAGCAGTTCTTC. This gives the protein CSANLAGGPWNEQFF.